This T cell receptor (beta chain) comes out of a study of T cells after posttransplantation cyclophosphamide. Study-level points and caveats: Donor-recipient repertoire similarity was low at 1-2 months, rising over year one. Tissue-infiltrating T cells from skin or gut overlapped little with blood T cells. Recipient CMV seropositivity and CMV reactivation strongly tracked TRB clonality.

Regarding this clone: The antigen remains unidentified.

Cells defined as naive were viable CD3+CD4+ or CD3+CD8+ and CCR7+CD45RA+CD45RO-CD95-CD27+CD28+. Trimming stripped 2 bases from V and 0 bases from J, with 12 bases between. Germline loops: CDR1 SGHNT, CDR2 YYREEE (reference sequence). There are 16 residues in the CDR3. The protocol was immunoSEQ multiplex PCR, while the TCRdb copy is restricted to in-frame clones and leaves out a portion. The sample contains roughly 32,000 clones, over 80% of which appear only once. The chain couples TRBV5-4 to TRBJ2-1; TRBD2 is a possible D gene (5 bases). The TCR originated in an older woman in good health, CMV-negative, and a related stem cell transplant donor. Sequences were obtained from naive CD4+ T cells sorted from PBMCs. The CDR3 region is CASSFGLASSYNEQFF. CDR3 sequence (DNA): TGTGCCAGCAGCTTCGGGCTAGCCAGCTCCTACAATGAGCAGTTCTTC.